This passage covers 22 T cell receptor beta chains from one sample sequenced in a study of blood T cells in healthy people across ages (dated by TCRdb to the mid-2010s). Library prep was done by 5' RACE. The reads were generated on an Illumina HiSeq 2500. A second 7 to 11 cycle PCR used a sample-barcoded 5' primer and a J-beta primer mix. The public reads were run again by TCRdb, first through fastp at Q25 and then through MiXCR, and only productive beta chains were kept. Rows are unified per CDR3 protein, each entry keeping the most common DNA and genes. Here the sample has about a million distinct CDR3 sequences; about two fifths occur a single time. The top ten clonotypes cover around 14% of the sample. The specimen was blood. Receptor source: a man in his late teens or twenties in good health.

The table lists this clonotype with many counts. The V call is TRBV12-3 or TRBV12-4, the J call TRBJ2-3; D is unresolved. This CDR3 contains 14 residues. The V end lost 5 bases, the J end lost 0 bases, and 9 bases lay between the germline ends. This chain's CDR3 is CASSIGRSTDTQYF. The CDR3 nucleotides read TGTGCCAGCAGTATAGGGCGGAGCACAGATACGCAGTATTTT.

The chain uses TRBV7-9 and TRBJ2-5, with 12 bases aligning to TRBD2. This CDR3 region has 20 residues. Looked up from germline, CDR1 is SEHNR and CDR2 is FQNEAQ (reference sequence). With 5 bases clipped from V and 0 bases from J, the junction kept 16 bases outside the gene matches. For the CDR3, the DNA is TGTGCCAGCAGCACGACCCGACTAGCGGGAGAAGGAGGGTACCAAGAGACCCAGTACTTC. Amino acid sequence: CASSTTRLAGEGGYQETQYF.

The CDR3 DNA reads TGTGCCAGCAGCATCCTGAACAATGAGCAGTTCTTC. Encoded protein: CASSILNNEQFF. This chain links TRBV5-4 with TRBJ2-1; no firm D call. Germline CDR1 is SGHNT and CDR2 is YYREEE (reference sequence). The CDR3 consists of 12 residues. V gave up 4 bases and J gave up 5 bases, with 7 bases separating them. The full variable domain, in which reference TRBV5-4 and TRBJ2-1 provide the parts outside the CDR3, is ETGVTQSPTHLIKTRGQQVTLRCSSQSGHNTVSWYQQALGQGPQFIFQYYREEENGRGNFPPRFSGLQFPNYSSELNVNALELDDSALYLCASSILNNEQFFGPGTRLTVL.

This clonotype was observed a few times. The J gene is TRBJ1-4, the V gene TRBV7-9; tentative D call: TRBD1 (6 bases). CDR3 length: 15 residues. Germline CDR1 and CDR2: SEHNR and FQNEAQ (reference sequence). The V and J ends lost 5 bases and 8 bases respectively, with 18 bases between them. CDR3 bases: TGTGCCAGCAGCGCCAACCAGGGGCTTAGCGAAAAACTGTTTTTT. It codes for CASSANQGLSEKLFF.

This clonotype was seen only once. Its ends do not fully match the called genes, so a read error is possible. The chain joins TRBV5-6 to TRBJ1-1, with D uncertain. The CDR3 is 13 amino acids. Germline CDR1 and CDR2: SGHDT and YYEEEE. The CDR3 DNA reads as TGTGCCAGCAGCTTAAGGGAGACCACTGGAGCTTTCTTT. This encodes CASSLRETTGAFF.

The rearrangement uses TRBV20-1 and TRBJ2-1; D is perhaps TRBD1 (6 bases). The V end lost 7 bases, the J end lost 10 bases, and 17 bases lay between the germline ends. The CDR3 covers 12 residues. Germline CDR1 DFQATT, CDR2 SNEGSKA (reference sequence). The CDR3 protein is CSVGQRAYEQFF. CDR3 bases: TGCAGTGTTGGACAGCGTGCCTACGAGCAGTTCTTC.

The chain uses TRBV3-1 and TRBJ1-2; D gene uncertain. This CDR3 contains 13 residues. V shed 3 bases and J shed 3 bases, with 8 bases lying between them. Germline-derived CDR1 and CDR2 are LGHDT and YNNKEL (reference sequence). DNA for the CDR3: TGTGCCAGCAGCCAGGCAGCGGACTATGGCTACACCTTC. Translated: CASSQAADYGYTF.

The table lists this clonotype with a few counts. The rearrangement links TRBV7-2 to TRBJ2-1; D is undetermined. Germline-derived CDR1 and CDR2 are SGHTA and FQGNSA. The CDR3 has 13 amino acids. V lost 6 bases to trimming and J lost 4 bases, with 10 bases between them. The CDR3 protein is CASSLPRYNEQFF. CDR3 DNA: TGTGCCAGCAGTCTCCCCAGGTACAATGAGCAGTTCTTC.

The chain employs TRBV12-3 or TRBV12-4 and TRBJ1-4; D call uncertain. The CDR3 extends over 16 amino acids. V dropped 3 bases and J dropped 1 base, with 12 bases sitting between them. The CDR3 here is CASSFWSQRTNEKLFF. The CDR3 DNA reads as TGTGCCAGCAGTTTCTGGTCTCAAAGAACTAATGAAAAACTGTTTTTT.

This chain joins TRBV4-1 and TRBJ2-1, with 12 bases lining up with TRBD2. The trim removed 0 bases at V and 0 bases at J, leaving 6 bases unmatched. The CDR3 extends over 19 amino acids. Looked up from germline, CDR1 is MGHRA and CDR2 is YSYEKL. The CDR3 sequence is CASSQDGLAGPSSYNEQFF. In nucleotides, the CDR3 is TGCGCCAGCAGCCAAGATGGACTAGCGGGGCCTAGCTCCTACAATGAGCAGTTCTTC.

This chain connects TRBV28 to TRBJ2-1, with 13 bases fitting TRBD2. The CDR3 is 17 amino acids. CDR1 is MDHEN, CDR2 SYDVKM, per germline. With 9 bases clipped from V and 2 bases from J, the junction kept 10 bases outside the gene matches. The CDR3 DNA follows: TGTGCCAGTCTACTAGCGGGGGGGCCGGTCGCCTACAATGAGCAGTTCTTC. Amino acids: CASLLAGGPVAYNEQFF. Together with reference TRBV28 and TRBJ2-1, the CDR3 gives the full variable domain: DVKVTQSSRYLVKRTGEKVFLECVQDMDHENMFWYRQDPGLGLRLIYFSYDVKMKEKGDIPEGYSVSREKKERFSLILESASTNQTSMYLCASLLAGGPVAYNEQFFGPGTRLTVL.

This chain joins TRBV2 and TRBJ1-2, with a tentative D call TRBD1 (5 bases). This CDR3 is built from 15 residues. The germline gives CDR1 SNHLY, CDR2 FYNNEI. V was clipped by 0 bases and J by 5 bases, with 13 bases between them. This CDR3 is CASSEALGAAYGYTF. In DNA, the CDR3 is TGTGCCAGCAGTGAAGCGCTAGGGGCTGCTTATGGCTACACCTTC.

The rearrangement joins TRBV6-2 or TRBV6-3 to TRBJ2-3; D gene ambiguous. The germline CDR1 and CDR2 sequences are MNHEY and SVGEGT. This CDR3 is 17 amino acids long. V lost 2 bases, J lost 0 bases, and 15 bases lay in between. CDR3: CASSYTTDGPSTDTQYF. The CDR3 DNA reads TGTGCCAGCAGTTACACCACGGACGGACCTAGCACAGATACGCAGTATTTT.

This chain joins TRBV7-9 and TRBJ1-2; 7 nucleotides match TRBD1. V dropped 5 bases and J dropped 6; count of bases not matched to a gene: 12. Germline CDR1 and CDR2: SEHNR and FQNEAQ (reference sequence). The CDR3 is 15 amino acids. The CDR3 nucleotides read TGTGCCAGCAGCGCGCGGGACAGACCGAGAAATGGCTACACCTTC. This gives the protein CASSARDRPRNGYTF.

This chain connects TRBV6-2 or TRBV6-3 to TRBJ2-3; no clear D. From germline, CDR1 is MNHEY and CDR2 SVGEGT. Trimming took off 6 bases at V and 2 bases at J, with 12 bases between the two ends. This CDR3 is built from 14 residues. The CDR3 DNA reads TGTGCCAGCAGCCCATCCTCTCTCACAGATACGCAGTATTTT. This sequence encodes CASSPSSLTDTQYF.

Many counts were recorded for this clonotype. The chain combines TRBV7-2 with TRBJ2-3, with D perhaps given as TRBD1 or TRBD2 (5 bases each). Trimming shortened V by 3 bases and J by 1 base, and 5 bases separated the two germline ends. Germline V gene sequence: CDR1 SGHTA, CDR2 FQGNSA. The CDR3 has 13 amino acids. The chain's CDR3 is CASSLGGTDTQYF. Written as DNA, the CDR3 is TGTGCCAGCAGCTTGGGGGGCACAGATACGCAGTATTTT. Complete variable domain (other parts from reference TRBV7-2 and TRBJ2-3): GAGVSQSPSNKVTEKGKDVELRCDPISGHTALYWYRQSLGQGLEFLIYFQGNSAPDKSGLPSDRFSAERTGGSVSTLTIQRTQQEDSAVYLCASSLGGTDTQYFGPGTRLTVL.

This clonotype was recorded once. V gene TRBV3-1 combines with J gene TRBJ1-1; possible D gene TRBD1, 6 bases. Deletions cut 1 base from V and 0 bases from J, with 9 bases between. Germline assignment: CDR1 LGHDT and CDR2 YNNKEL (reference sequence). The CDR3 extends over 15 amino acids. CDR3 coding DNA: TGTGCCAGCAGCCAAGGGACAGAGATGAACACTGAAGCTTTCTTT. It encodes CASSQGTEMNTEAFF.

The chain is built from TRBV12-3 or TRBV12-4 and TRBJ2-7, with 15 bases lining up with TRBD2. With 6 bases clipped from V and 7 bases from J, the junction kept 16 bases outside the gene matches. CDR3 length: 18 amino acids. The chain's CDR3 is CASSNGLAGGPSYNEQYV. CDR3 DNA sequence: TGTGCCAGCAGCAACGGACTAGCGGGGGGGCCCTCCTACAATGAGCAGTACGTC.

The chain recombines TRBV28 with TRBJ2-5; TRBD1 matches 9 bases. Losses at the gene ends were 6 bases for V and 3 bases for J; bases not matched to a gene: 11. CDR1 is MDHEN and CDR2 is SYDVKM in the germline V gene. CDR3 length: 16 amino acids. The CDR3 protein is CASSSHDRDREETQYF. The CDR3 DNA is TGTGCCAGCAGCTCACACGATCGGGACAGGGAAGAGACCCAGTACTTC.

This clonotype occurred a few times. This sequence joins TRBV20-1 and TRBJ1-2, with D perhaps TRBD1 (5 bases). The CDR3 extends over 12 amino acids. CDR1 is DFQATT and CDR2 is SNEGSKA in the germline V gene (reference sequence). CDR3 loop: CSIGLDSYGYTF. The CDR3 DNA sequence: TGCAGCATAGGACTCGACAGCTATGGCTACACCTTC.

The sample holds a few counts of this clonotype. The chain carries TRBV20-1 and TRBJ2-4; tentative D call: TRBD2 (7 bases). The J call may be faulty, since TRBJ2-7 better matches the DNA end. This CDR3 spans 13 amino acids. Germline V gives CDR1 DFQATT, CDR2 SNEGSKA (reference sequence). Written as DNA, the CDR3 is TGCAGTGCTAGTCGGGGGGCGGCATACGAGCAGTACTTC. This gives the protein CSASRGAAYEQYF.

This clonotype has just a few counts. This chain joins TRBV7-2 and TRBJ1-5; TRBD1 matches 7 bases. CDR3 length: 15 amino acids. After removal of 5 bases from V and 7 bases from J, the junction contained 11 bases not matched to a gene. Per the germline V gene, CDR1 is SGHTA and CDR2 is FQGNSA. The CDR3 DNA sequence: TGTGCCAGCAGCCCAGAGACAGGGTCGTGGCAGCCCCAGCATTTT. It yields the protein CASSPETGSWQPQHF.